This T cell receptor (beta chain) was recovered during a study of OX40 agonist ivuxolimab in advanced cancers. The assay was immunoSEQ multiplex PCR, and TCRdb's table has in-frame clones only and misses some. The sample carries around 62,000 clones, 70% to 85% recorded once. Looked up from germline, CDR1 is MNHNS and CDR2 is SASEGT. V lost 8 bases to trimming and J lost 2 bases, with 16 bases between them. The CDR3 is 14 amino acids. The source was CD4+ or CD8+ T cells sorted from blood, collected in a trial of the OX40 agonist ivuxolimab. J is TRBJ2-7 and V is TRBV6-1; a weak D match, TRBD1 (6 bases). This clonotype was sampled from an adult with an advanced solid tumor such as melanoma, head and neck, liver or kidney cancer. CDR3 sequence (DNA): TGTGCCAGCTCGGCTCGGACAGCCACCTACGAGCAGTACTTC. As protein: CASSARTATYEQYF.